What follows describes a single T cell receptor (beta chain). Antigen: not known. The CDR3 covers 14 residues. The germline gives CDR1 SEHNR, CDR2 FQNEAQ (reference sequence). Trimming left V 3 bases short and J 6 bases short, with 13 bases between. The table came from immunoSEQ multiplex PCR; TCRdb's copy has only in-frame clones and leaves some out. The sample lists under 80,000 clones; around 85% were seen once. This sample is part of a study of OX40 agonist ivuxolimab in advanced cancers. Study information: Ivuxolimab, an antibody that agonizes OX40 (CD134), was administered to the patients. Prior anti-PD-1, anti-PD-L1 or anti-CTLA-4 therapy was allowed; 40% had some. Study-level results: Several nonresponders also turned out to have low normalized T-cell clonal expansion.

The sequence derives from an adult with an advanced solid tumor such as melanoma, head and neck, liver or kidney cancer. This specimen consisted of CD4+ or CD8+ T cells sorted from blood, obtained in a trial of the OX40 agonist ivuxolimab. This chain joins TRBV7-9 and TRBJ2-3, with D maybe TRBD2 (6 bases). CDR3 DNA: TGTGCCAGCAGCTTTTACGCGGGAACGGATACGCAGTATTTT. Encoded protein: CASSFYAGTDTQYF.